Listed here are 21 T cell receptor beta chains from one sample, sequenced in a study of OX40 agonist ivuxolimab in advanced cancers. The repertoire was sequenced with immunoSEQ multiplex PCR; TCRdb's copy has only in-frame clones and lacks some. The sample lists 20,000 to 25,000 clones; approximately 85% were seen once. The specimen comprised CD4+ or CD8+ T cells sorted from blood, sampled in a trial of the OX40 agonist ivuxolimab. These receptors were obtained from an adult with an advanced solid tumor such as melanoma, head and neck, liver or kidney cancer.

This clone has just a few counts. The chain joins TRBV6-6 to TRBJ1-6, with D unclear. The V end was cut by 2 bases, the J end by 4 bases, with 6 bases between. Germline CDR1 MNHNY, CDR2 SVGAGI (reference sequence). The CDR3 has 14 residues. CDR3 amino acids: CASSYLDYNSPLHF. The CDR3 nucleotides read TGTGCCAGCAGTTACCTGGATTATAATTCACCCCTCCACTTT.

The chain has TRBV27 and TRBJ2-7; D is unresolved. Trimming shortened V by 6 bases and J by 6 bases, and 15 bases separated the two germline ends. This CDR3 spans 13 amino acids. CDR1 MNHEY and CDR2 SMNVEV come from the germline V gene (reference sequence). This CDR3 reads CASSPFSHGEQYF. In nucleotides, the CDR3 is TGTGCCAGCAGCCCCTTCTCTCATGGCGAGCAGTACTTC.

The chain joins TRBV19 to TRBJ1-5; no definite D call. With 3 bases removed from V and 4 bases from J, the gap between germline ends came to 10 bases. From germline, CDR1 is LNHDA and CDR2 SQIVND (reference sequence). CDR3 size: 14 residues. The CDR3 region has the DNA TGTGCCAGTAGTATCGCGGGGTATAATCAGCCCCAGCATTTT. It is translated as CASSIAGYNQPQHF.

V is TRBV11-2 and J is TRBJ2-3; 11 bases are shared with TRBD2. The CDR3 is 14 amino acids. In germline, CDR1 is SGHAT, CDR2 FQNNGV. After removal of 4 bases from V and 3 bases from J, the junction contained 0 bases not matched to a gene. CDR3 loop: CASSSSGRTDTQYF. The DNA for the CDR3 is TGTGCCAGCAGCTCTAGCGGGAGGACAGATACGCAGTATTTT.

The rearrangement joins TRBV5-4 to TRBJ1-5; D is possibly TRBD1 (6 bases). This CDR3 contains 15 residues. Deletions cut 3 bases from V and 1 base from J, with 11 bases between. Germline lookup yields CDR1 SGHNT and CDR2 YYREEE (reference sequence). The CDR3 sequence is CASSSGGGSNQPQHF. As DNA, the CDR3 is TGTGCCAGCAGCTCCGGGGGGGGCAGCAATCAGCCCCAGCATTTT.

The chain employs TRBV18 and TRBJ2-3; 7 bases align to TRBD1. Germline-derived CDR1 and CDR2 are KGHSH and LQKENI. The CDR3 is 15 amino acids. J gave up 2 bases and V 2 bases, and 4 bases lay outside the gene matches. In DNA form, the CDR3 reads TGTGCCAGCTCACCAAAGGGACAGTCCACAGATACGCAGTATTTT. It codes for CASSPKGQSTDTQYF.

The genes are TRBV14 and TRBJ2-7; 11 nucleotides line up with TRBD2. CDR1 and CDR2 (germline): SGHDN, FVKESK. CDR3 size: 15 residues. Trimming took 4 bases from V and 1 from J; bases not matched to a gene: 3. The CDR3 region has the DNA TGTGCCAGCAGCCCCAGACTAGCGGGGTCCTACGAGCAGTACTTC. This codes for CASSPRLAGSYEQYF.

V is TRBV19 and J is TRBJ1-1; D call uncertain. CDR1 and CDR2 from the germline V gene are LNHDA and SQIVND (reference sequence). The CDR3 is 14 amino acids. V was shortened by 7 bases and J by 8 bases, with 20 bases between the two germline ends. CDR3 coding DNA: TGTGCCAGTACCCAGATCTGGTCCGAAGCAGAAGCTTTCTTT. It is translated as CASTQIWSEAEAFF. Drawing the rest from reference TRBV19 and TRBJ1-1, the complete variable domain is DGGITQSPKYLFRKEGQNVTLSCEQNLNHDAMYWYRQDPGQGLRLIYYSQIVNDFQKGDIAEGYSVSREKKESFPLTVTSAQKNPTAFYLCASTQIWSEAEAFFGQGTRLTVV.

The chain has TRBV5-1 and TRBJ2-5; 7 positions match TRBD1. The germline V gene has CDR1 SGHRS and CDR2 YFSETQ. This CDR3 contains 14 residues. V dropped 0 bases and J dropped 1; count of bases not matched to a gene: 0. The chain's CDR3 is CASSLGTGQETQYF. Written as DNA, the CDR3 is TGCGCCAGCAGCTTGGGGACAGGCCAAGAGACCCAGTACTTC.

The J gene is TRBJ1-6, the V gene TRBV19; 7 bases are a match to TRBD1. Looked up from germline, CDR1 is LNHDA and CDR2 is SQIVND (reference sequence). The trim removed 1 base at V and 10 bases at J, leaving 13 bases unmatched. CDR3 size: 17 residues. The CDR3 nucleotides read TGTGCCAGTAGTATAGTCAACAGGGGACTCGCCCACTCACCCCTCCACTTT. The encoded protein is CASSIVNRGLAHSPLHF.

The rearrangement links TRBV4-1 to TRBJ1-2; the match to TRBD1 covers 7 bases. This CDR3 spans 15 amino acids. The germline V gene has CDR1 MGHRA and CDR2 YSYEKL. V lost 2 bases and J lost 2; bases outside the gene matches: 5. The CDR3 spells CASSQTQGENYGYTF. The CDR3 DNA sequence: TGCGCCAGCAGCCAAACCCAGGGGGAAAACTATGGCTACACCTTC.

The V and J genes are TRBV9 and TRBJ1-1; D may be TRBD1 (5 bases). The germline V gene encodes CDR1 SGDLS and CDR2 YYNGEE. This CDR3 has 15 residues. V lost 0 bases and J lost 1, with 10 bases in between. The CDR3 here is CASSVDGAWNTEAFF. For the CDR3, the DNA is TGTGCCAGCAGCGTAGACGGGGCTTGGAACACTGAAGCTTTCTTT.

The rearrangement joins TRBV11-2 to TRBJ1-2; D uncertain. Germline V gene lookup returns CDR1 SGHAT and CDR2 FQNNGV. The V and J ends lost 1 base and 1 base respectively, with 7 bases between them. CDR3 length: 14 residues. CDR3 sequence: CASSLAQVNYGYTF. CDR3 sequence (DNA): TGTGCCAGCAGCTTAGCTCAGGTTAACTATGGCTACACCTTC.

The rearrangement joins TRBV27 to TRBJ1-5; 9 bases are a match to TRBD1. CDR1 is MNHEY and CDR2 is SMNVEV in the germline V gene (reference sequence). The CDR3 spans 15 residues. The V segment lost 5 bases and the J segment 7 bases; nucleotides outside the gene matches: 9. CDR3 nucleotide sequence: TGTGCCAGCAGTCCTCGACAGGGGGGTAAGCAGCCCCAGCATTTT. It yields the protein CASSPRQGGKQPQHF.

The chain links TRBV5-7 to TRBJ1-6; D gene uncertain. TRBV5-7 has ORF status, its function being uncertain. V lost 3 bases and J lost 14, with 24 bases in between. The CDR3 runs to 16 residues. The CDR3 sequence is CASSSLGSAIIQSLHF. CDR3 DNA sequence: TGTGCCAGCAGCTCCCTCGGAAGTGCTATAATTCAATCCCTCCACTTT.

The chain combines TRBV27 with TRBJ1-6; TRBD1 is a possible D gene (5 bases). Trimming cost V 3 bases and J 0 bases, with 9 bases left between them. Germline loops: CDR1 MNHEY, CDR2 SMNVEV (reference sequence). The CDR3 length is 16 residues. The CDR3: CASSFGAISYNSPLHF. For the CDR3, the DNA is TGTGCCAGCAGTTTTGGGGCGATCTCCTATAATTCACCCCTCCACTTT.

J is TRBJ1-1 and V is TRBV19; tentatively, D is TRBD1 (5 bases). The CDR3 covers 16 residues. The V gene's germline CDR1 is LNHDA and CDR2 SQIVND (reference sequence). Deletions cut 5 bases from V and 4 bases from J, with 20 bases between. CDR3 region: CASSPRTTGRSTEAFF. For the CDR3, the DNA is TGTGCCAGTAGTCCTCGGACAACCGGGCGCAGCACTGAAGCTTTCTTT.

This chain joins TRBV4-3 and TRBJ1-3, with D possibly being TRBD1 (5 bases). Trimming cost V 2 bases and J 9 bases, with 11 bases left between them. CDR3 size: 13 residues. Looked up from germline, CDR1 is LGHNA and CDR2 is YSLEER. The CDR3 DNA reads TGCGCCAGCAGCCAAAGGCAGGGTGGCACCATATATTTT. Protein sequence: CASSQRQGGTIYF.

The chain uses TRBV9 and TRBJ1-1, with unresolved D. Trimming cost V 2 bases and J 1 base, with 12 bases left between them. This CDR3 is built from 15 residues. Germline V gene data show CDR1 as SGDLS and CDR2 as YYNGEE. CDR3 sequence reads: CASSVELLGNTEAFF. In nucleotides, the CDR3 is TGTGCCAGCAGCGTCGAGCTGTTGGGGAACACTGAAGCTTTCTTT. The full variable domain, with the rest looked up from reference TRBV9 and TRBJ1-1, is DSGVTQTPKHLITATGQRVTLRCSPRSGDLSVYWYQQSLDQGLQFLIQYYNGEERAKGNILERFSAQQFPDLHSELNLSSLELGDSALYFCASSVELLGNTEAFFGQGTRLTVV.

CDR3 in amino acids: CASSQSAGTGGYEQYF. CDR3 in DNA: TGCGCCAGCAGCCAATCCGCCGGGACAGGGGGTTACGAGCAGTACTTC. V is TRBV4-3 and J is TRBJ2-7, with 11 bases identical to TRBD1. Germline trimming cut 2 bases from V and 4 bases from J; bases unmatched to any gene: 7. The germline V gene encodes CDR1 LGHNA and CDR2 YSLEER. The CDR3 has 16 amino acids.

The chain links TRBV6-6 to TRBJ1-1; 10 bases align to TRBD1. The CDR3 sequence is 15 residues long. Germline CDR1 is MNHNY and CDR2 is SVGAGI (reference sequence). Germline trimming cut 7 bases from V and 5 bases from J; bases unmatched to any gene: 10. Here the CDR3 reads CASTVTGGASTEAFF. For the CDR3, the DNA is TGTGCCAGCACCGTGACAGGGGGCGCGAGTACTGAAGCTTTCTTT.